This T cell receptor beta chain is from a study of control samples from healthy donors and cancer patients. This CDR3 contains 16 residues. CDR1 SEHNR and CDR2 FQNEAQ come from the germline V gene (reference sequence). The J segment lost 7 bases and the V segment lost 7 bases, leaving 15 bases of the junction unmatched. Profiled with immunoSEQ multiplex PCR; TCRdb holds only in-frame clones, not every one. The table shows roughly 100,000 clones, with about 90% occurring only once. The V call is TRBV7-9, the J call TRBJ2-1; 8 positions agree with TRBD2. The sequenced sample was blood. This clonotype was sampled from a young woman in good health. Here the CDR3 reads CASNGAGALSGNEQFF. CDR3 nucleotides: TGTGCCAGCAATGGAGCGGGGGCCCTGAGTGGGAATGAGCAGTTCTTC.